The 18 T cell receptor beta chains in this list originate from one sample, sequenced in a study of CD8+CD57+ T cells in acquired aplastic anemia (dated by TCRdb to the late 2010s). Expansion of CD8+CD57+ cells had been shown by flow cytometry in the patients chosen for sequencing. Sequenced using an Illumina HiSeq 2000. Genomic DNA served as template for TCR beta VDJ combination and CDR3 sequence profiling. TCRdb trimmed the raw reads at Q25, called clones with MiXCR and kept productive beta chains. A single entry per CDR3 protein holds the most common genes and DNA from its merged rows. The sample table lists roughly 190,000 distinct CDR3 sequences, 40% to 50% of them with a count of one. The top ten clonotypes cover about 9.5% of the sample. The sample consisted of sorted CD4+, CD8+, or CD8+CD57+ T cells (not recorded which) from PBMCs. The receptor source for this set is a human donor with aplastic anemia.

This chain connects TRBV9 to TRBJ2-3; 11 bases line up with TRBD2. Looked up from germline, CDR1 is SGDLS and CDR2 is YYNGEE. The V and J ends lost 4 bases and 5 bases, in that order; junction bases with no gene match: 15. The CDR3 extends over 18 amino acids. For the CDR3, the DNA is TGTGCCAGCAGCTTGCTAGCGGGAGGCGCATCCACGGGAGATACGCAGTATTTT. Amino acids: CASSLLAGGASTGDTQYF.

This clonotype has only a few counts. The CDR3 spells CASSYRTLTDTQYF. The CDR3 nucleotides are TGTGCCAGCAGCTACCGGACACTCACAGATACGCAGTATTTT. The chain combines TRBV7-2 with TRBJ2-3, with D tentatively TRBD1 (5 bases). Germline CDR1 SGHTA, CDR2 FQGNSA. V was shortened by 4 bases and J by 2 bases, with 10 bases between the two germline ends. The CDR3 consists of 14 residues.

In the case of this clonotype: The junction and the germline gene differ at one end; a read error may be behind it. The chain employs TRBV2 and TRBJ1-5, with 8 nucleotides matching TRBD1. From germline, CDR1 is SNHLY and CDR2 FYNNEI. This CDR3 is built from 13 residues. CDR3 coding DNA: TGTACCAGCAGGCCGACAGGGGAAGAGCCCCAGCATTTT. It yields the protein CTSRPTGEEPQHF. The full variable domain, rest sourced from reference TRBV2 and TRBJ1-5, is EPEVTQTPSHQVTQMGQEVILRCVPISNHLYFYWYRQILGQKVEFLVSFYNNEISEKSEIFDDQFSVERPDGSNFTLKIRSTKLEDSAMYFCTSRPTGEEPQHFGDGTRLSIL.

The J gene is TRBJ1-1, the V gene TRBV4-1; TRBD1 is a possible D gene (6 bases). CDR3 length equals 12 residues. Germline CDR1 MGHRA, CDR2 YSYEKL. Trimming took 4 bases from V and 6 from J, leaving 9 bases between them. Here the CDR3 DNA reads TGCGCCAGCAGCCCAGCAGGGGCTGAAGCTTTCTTT. Encoded protein: CASSPAGAEAFF.

As DNA, the CDR3 is TGTGCCAGTAGCACATCCAGGGGGGAGCTGTTTTTT. This codes for CASSTSRGELFF. J is TRBJ2-2 and V is TRBV19, with D uncertain. The CDR3 spans 12 residues. V was pared by 6 bases and J by 8 bases, with 10 bases between. From germline, CDR1 is LNHDA and CDR2 SQIVND (reference sequence).

The sample holds one count of this clonotype. The V call is TRBV10-1, the J call TRBJ2-2, with 7 nucleotides matching TRBD2. Trimming at V came to 3 bases and at J to 6 bases, leaving 13 bases not matched to a gene. The CDR3 consists of 17 residues. In germline, CDR1 is WNHNN, CDR2 SYGVQD (reference sequence). DNA of the CDR3: TGCGCCAGCAGTGATTGGGGAGGGTTTCGGGGTGCCGGGGAGCTGTTTTTT. Amino acid sequence: CASSDWGGFRGAGELFF.

Here the CDR3 reads CATTRGSGGYTF. The CDR3 DNA reads as TGTGCCACCACGAGGGGATCGGGTGGCTACACCTTC. V usage is TRBV24-1 and J usage is TRBJ1-2; tentative D call: TRBD1 (5 bases). The germline V gene has CDR1 KGHDR and CDR2 SFDVKD. V dropped 8 bases and J dropped 7 bases, with 13 bases sitting between them. The CDR3 is 12 amino acids.

This clonotype was seen only once. V and J are TRBV29-1 and TRBJ1-2, with a possible D match to TRBD1 (5 bases). V was pared by 2 bases and J by 11 bases, with 18 bases between. Germline V gives CDR1 SQVTM, CDR2 ANQGSEA. The CDR3 length is 13 residues. The DNA of the CDR3 is TGCAGCGTTGAACGGGGCCCCCGCGAGGAATACACCTTC. Translating gives CSVERGPREEYTF.

For this clonotype: A much larger clone lies a single base off, so this may be a read error. This is likely a read error, given that the CDR3 carries no conserved phenylalanine or tryptophan at its end. This chain links TRBV6-1 with TRBJ2-7, with TRBD2 identical over 7 bases. Trimming cost V 8 bases and J 0 bases; bases outside gene matches: 7. Looked up from germline, CDR1 is MNHNS and CDR2 is SASEGT. The CDR3 is 14 residues long. The CDR3 sequence is CASRLAVGSYEQYL. CDR3 coding DNA: TGTGCCAGCCGCCTAGCGGTCGGCTCCTACGAGCAGTACCTC.

This clonotype appeared many times. The rearrangement uses TRBV9 and TRBJ2-2; 9 nucleotides agree with TRBD1. Per germline, CDR1 SGDLS and CDR2 YYNGEE. The CDR3 has 16 residues. V dropped 0 bases and J dropped 4; count of bases not matched to a gene: 4. The CDR3 here is CASSVETGGRTGELFF. CDR3 sequence (DNA): TGTGCCAGCAGCGTAGAAACAGGGGGCCGCACCGGGGAGCTGTTTTTT.

On this clonotype: It may be a read error: a sequence one base away is much more abundant. The chain couples TRBV20-1 to TRBJ1-4, with D maybe TRBD1 (6 bases). This CDR3 spans 18 amino acids. From germline, CDR1 is DFQATT and CDR2 SNEGSKA (reference sequence). The CDR3 spells CSAGEKDRAGATNEKLFF. The CDR3, as DNA: TGCAGTGCTGGAGAAAAGGACAGAGCAGGGGCAACTAATGAAAAACTGTTTTTT.

The chain uses TRBV5-5 and TRBJ2-2; D is possibly TRBD2 (6 bases). CDR1 SGHKS and CDR2 YYEKEE come from the germline V gene (reference sequence). Trimming pared 3 bases from V and 5 bases from J, leaving 11 bases between. The CDR3 sequence is 14 residues long. This CDR3 reads CASSYVGRTGELFF. The DNA for the CDR3 is TGTGCCAGCAGCTACGTCGGGAGAACCGGGGAGCTGTTTTTT.

The V gene is TRBV24-1, the J gene TRBJ2-7, with D possibly TRBD2 on 7 matching bases. Looked up from germline, CDR1 is KGHDR and CDR2 is SFDVKD. The ends were cut back, 10 bases at V and 4 bases at J, with 19 bases in the middle. The CDR3 is 14 residues long. CDR3 loop: CATPPSGGEYEQYF. The CDR3, as DNA: TGTGCCACTCCCCCCTCGGGGGGCGAGTACGAGCAGTACTTC.

The chain is built from TRBV18 and TRBJ1-5; no clear D gene. Per the germline V gene, CDR1 is KGHSH and CDR2 is LQKENI. V was cut by 1 base and J by 0 bases, with 7 bases left in between. The CDR3 is 15 amino acids. This chain's CDR3 is CASSPRRYSNQPQHF. As DNA, the CDR3 is TGTGCCAGCTCACCACGCAGGTATAGCAATCAGCCCCAGCATTTT.

The gene calls are TRBV15 and TRBJ2-1; 11 positions match TRBD2. Germline CDR1 is LNHNV and CDR2 is YYDKDF (reference sequence). This CDR3 contains 15 residues. J was trimmed by 6 bases and V by 1 base; bases with no gene match: 2. The CDR3: CATSRVSGGGNEQFF. Here the CDR3 DNA reads TGTGCCACCAGCAGAGTTAGCGGGGGGGGCAATGAGCAGTTCTTC.

The chain employs TRBV7-2 and TRBJ2-7; D perhaps matches TRBD2 (5 bases). V was cut by 4 bases and J by 6 bases, with 7 bases left in between. The CDR3 contains 11 residues. The germline V gene encodes CDR1 SGHTA and CDR2 FQGNSA. DNA for the CDR3: TGTGCCAGCAGCTCTCGGGGCGAGCAGTACTTC. Protein product: CASSSRGEQYF.

The chain combines TRBV4-2 with TRBJ1-2; D is perhaps TRBD1 (5 bases). V lost 3 bases and J 3 bases, leaving 23 bases between the germline ends. Germline V gene sequence: CDR1 LGHNA, CDR2 YNFKEQ. The CDR3 has 18 residues. Here the CDR3 reads CASSHPQPFLRGDYGYTF. As DNA, the CDR3 is TGTGCCAGCAGCCACCCCCAACCTTTCCTGAGGGGTGACTATGGCTACACCTTC.

In this sample, this clonotype turned up many times. The chain carries TRBV7-3 and TRBJ2-1; D is possibly TRBD2 (6 bases). The CDR3 covers 13 residues. CDR1 is SGHTA, CDR2 FQGTGA, per germline. V lost 7 bases and J 7 bases, leaving 14 bases between the germline ends. This CDR3 reads CASTRGTGNEQFF. The DNA of the CDR3 is TGTGCCAGCACCCGGGGGACGGGAAATGAGCAGTTCTTC.